These T cell receptor beta chains were read from a single sample in a study of control samples from healthy donors and cancer patients. Assay used: immunoSEQ multiplex PCR; TCRdb lists only in-frame clones, some missing. The sample shows approximately 58,000 clones, around 90% of them seen only once. Sequences were obtained from PBMCs. Receptors were obtained from a man in his 60s with head and neck cancer. The CDR3 runs from the conserved cysteine through the conserved F or W. Fields, in order: J gene, clone size, D gene, V gene, CDR3 DNA, CDR3 protein. A D gene is named only where the DNA matches it firmly. The size of a clone is reported for some rows only, either as once, few or many, or as a class for expanded clones.

TRBJ2-2 | NA | TRBD2 | TRBV7-2 | TGTGCCAGCAGCCATCAACGGACTAGCGGGGACACCGGGGAGCTGTTTTTT | CASSHQRTSGDTGELFF
TRBJ1-6 | NA | TRBD1 | TRBV15 | TGTGCCACCAGCAGGGGACAGGGAAGGTCAAATAATTCACCCCTCCACTTT | CATSRGQGRSNNSPLHF
TRBJ2-7 | NA | TRBD2 | TRBV7-3 | TGTGCCAGCAGCTTAGGGTCGCGGGGGAGCGAGCAGTACTTC | CASSLGSRGSEQYF
TRBJ2-1 | few | TRBD2 | TRBV6-2/TRBV6-3 | TGTGCCAGCAGTTATTTAGGCGCGGGAGTAAGCGGTTTTTACAATGAGCAGTTCTTC | CASSYLGAGVSGFYNEQFF
TRBJ1-2 | NA | TRBD1 | TRBV4-2 | TGTGCCAGCAGCCGCGGGAATGACAGGGGGAATTATGGCTACACCTTC | CASSRGNDRGNYGYTF
TRBJ1-5 | NA | TRBD1 | TRBV28 | TGTGCCAGCAGAGGGAGGGGGTCAGGGGGCTTTTCTAGCAATCAGCCCCAGCATTTT | CASRGRGSGGFSSNQPQHF
TRBJ1-1 | NA | TRBD1 | TRBV24-1 | TGTGCCACCAGTGACTCCGGGACAGTGTTTGAAGCTTTCTTT | CATSDSGTVFEAFF
TRBJ2-5 | few | NA | TRBV6-5 | TGTGCCAGCAGTTACCAACAGGGTCGGGAGACCCAGTACTTC | CASSYQQGRETQYF
TRBJ2-7 | NA | NA | TRBV6-1 | TGTGCCAGCAGTGAACCGGGCCCATACGAGCAGTACTTC | CASSEPGPYEQYF
TRBJ2-5 | NA | TRBD1 | TRBV19 | TGTGCCAGTAGTAGAGGGACAGGGAGCTTCATCGAGACCCAGTACTTC | CASSRGTGSFIETQYF
TRBJ2-7 | NA | TRBD1 | TRBV11-2 | TGTGCCAGCAGCCCCGGACAGGGTTTTTACGAGCAGTACTTC | CASSPGQGFYEQYF
TRBJ2-1 | NA | NA | TRBV7-9 | TGTGCCAGCAGCCCACCCCGCAGGCAACACAATGAGCAGTTCTTC | CASSPPRRQHNEQFF
TRBJ2-6 | NA | NA | TRBV29-1 | TGCAGCGTTGAGTCCAGGTTGGGCTCTGGGGCCAACGTCCTGACTTTC | CSVESRLGSGANVLTF
TRBJ2-1 | NA | NA | TRBV28 | TGTGCCAGCAGGAAGGGATTAGCCCCCAGAGGTGAGCAGTTCTTC | CASRKGLAPRGEQFF
TRBJ1-5 | NA | NA | TRBV18 | TGTGCCAGCTCACCAGGAGGAAATAGCAATCAGCCCCAGCATTTT | CASSPGGNSNQPQHF
TRBJ2-7 | NA | NA | TRBV6-6 | TGTGCCAGCAGTTACTCTCTACCCTACGAGCAGTACTTC | CASSYSLPYEQYF
TRBJ1-1 | NA | NA | TRBV28 | TGTGCCAGCAGTCCACCAGGGGAGAACACTGAAGCTTTCTTT | CASSPPGENTEAFF
TRBJ2-3 | NA | NA | TRBV23-1 | TGCGCCAGCAGTCAATCTATAATGCTAGATACGCAGTATTTT | CASSQSIMLDTQYF
TRBJ1-6 | NA | NA | TRBV6-5 | TGTGCCAGCAGTTCGGGACGAGCTAATTCACCCCTCCACTTT | CASSSGRANSPLHF
TRBJ1-2 | NA | NA | TRBV28 | TGTGCCAGCAGTTTAGAGTCAAGGGTGGGGTATGGCTACACCTTC | CASSLESRVGYGYTF
TRBJ2-6 | NA | NA | TRBV7-3 | TGTGCCAGCAGCCCAACCCCGACGTGGGGGGCCAACGTCCTGACTTTC | CASSPTPTWGANVLTF
TRBJ1-1 | NA | NA | TRBV7-9 | TGTGCCAGCAGCCTATCAGAGAGCACTGAAGCTTTCTTT | CASSLSESTEAFF
TRBJ2-1 | once | NA | TRBV5-1 | TGCGCCAGCAGCTTTAACTATGTGGGGAACGGGGCAGGGAATGAGCAGTTCTTC | CASSFNYVGNGAGNEQFF
TRBJ1-2 | few | NA | TRBV7-8 | TGTGCCAGCAGCTTCCGTCCAGGGACCACTAACTATGGCTACACCTTC | CASSFRPGTTNYGYTF
TRBJ2-2 | NA | NA | TRBV27 | TGTGCCAGCAGTTTACCAGGGAGAACCGGGGAGCTGTTTTTT | CASSLPGRTGELFF
TRBJ1-4 | NA | TRBD1 | TRBV19 | TGTGCCAGTAGTCAACGGACAGGGGTAAATGAAAAACTGTTTTTT | CASSQRTGVNEKLFF
TRBJ2-7 | once | NA | TRBV7-9 | TGTGCCAGTGAGTCGGTCAGATCTCGTACGCCCTACGAGCAGTACTTC | CASESVRSRTPYEQYF
TRBJ2-7 | NA | NA | TRBV5-1 | TGCGCCAGCAGCACGCAGACGGTGACCGAGCAGTACTTC | CASSTQTVTEQYF
TRBJ1-6 | NA | TRBD1 | TRBV18 | TGTGCCAGCTCACCATTGGGACAGGGAGTTAATTCACCCCTCCACTTT | CASSPLGQGVNSPLHF
TRBJ2-3 | NA | NA | TRBV7-8 | TGTGCCAGCAGCTTAACCGGGACTGGCAGCACAGATACGCAGTATTTT | CASSLTGTGSTDTQYF
TRBJ1-4 | NA | NA | TRBV7-8 | TGTGCCAGCAGCTTATATGCTGGGAGTGGACATAATGAAAAACTGTTTTTT | CASSLYAGSGHNEKLFF
TRBJ2-2 | NA | NA | TRBV25-1 | TGTGCCGCGGGAAGGGGGTTGAACACCGGGGAGCTGTTTTTT | CAAGRGLNTGELFF
TRBJ1-2 | NA | NA | TRBV30 | TGTGCCTGGAGCCTGACAGGAGATGGCTACACCTTC | CAWSLTGDGYTF